This entry describes one T cell receptor beta chain. The antigen it binds to is not known. The input lacks base qualities; no much larger clone sits a single base away. The treatment or condition label, as the study defines it: preoperative locoregional IRX-2 cytokine immunotherapy. The samples were obtained from a phase Ib study that tested preoperative, locoregional IRX-2 cytokine immunotherapy designed to prime immune responses. Donors were patients with early-stage breast cancer who received IRX-2 before surgery. The sample originates from a study of preoperative IRX-2 immunotherapy in early breast cancer (dated by TCRdb to the late 2010s). Including cysteine and phenylalanine, the CDR3 has 16 amino acids. Here the CDR3 DNA is all that survives: 48 bases in frame from base 1. Based on the germline V gene (reference sequence), the CDR1 and CDR2 sequences are GTSNPN and SVGIG. V and J lose 0 bases and 8 bases, and a span of 22 bases separates them.

The library was obtained by the immunoSEQ multiplex PCR assay. Here the immuneACCESS table is served through TCRdb, limited to in-frame sequences with V and J called. Missing clones are a known gap in these copies; in checked studies unresolved V genes cover under half, and the rest lacks a known reason. In all, the sample holds some 21,000 clones, and 85% of those were seen once. Of the sample, 1% to 1.5% is held by the ten largest clones. Sequenced material: lymph node tissue, taken after IRX-2 immunotherapy. This clonotype originated in a human donor with breast cancer. Rearrangement joined TRBV30 to TRBJ1-2; TRBD1 is perhaps the D gene, given 6 matching bases. The nucleotide sequence reads TGTGCCTGGAGTGTACGGCAGGGGTCCTACCAAGGGGGCTACACCTTC. Its protein product is CAWSVRQGSYQGGYTF.